This is a list of T cell receptor beta chains from one sample in a study of spatial heterogeneity in lung cancer. From the 5' RACE reads, TCRdb called clonotypes with MiXCR, one entry per CDR3 protein. The sample carries more than 35,000 distinct CDR3 sequences, 5.2% recorded once. The input for sequencing was PBMCs, taken at surgery. These receptors were taken from a female donor with early-stage non-small cell lung cancer. Each CDR3 is given with its conserved first and last residue. The D gene is left open where the match is weak. Rows give clone size only sometimes, using once, few, many, or a class for an expanded clone.

D gene	V gene	clone size	J gene	CDR3 DNA	CDR3 protein
NA	TRBV20-1	NA	TRBJ1-6	TGCAGTGCTAGAGATCCGGGCGGGGGGCCTAATTCACCCCTCCACTTT	CSARDPGGGPNSPLHF
TRBD2	TRBV6-5	NA	TRBJ2-3	TGTGCCAGCAGTTCCTTAGGGACTAGCGGGGGGGCTTCGCAGTATTTT	CASSSLGTSGGASQYF
NA	TRBV11-1	few	TRBJ2-2	TGTGCCAGCAGCTCACGCAGGGGCGGCACCGGGGAGCTGTTTTTT	CASSSRRGGTGELFF
TRBD2	TRBV5-6	many	TRBJ2-3	TGTGCCAGCAGCCAACTAGCGGGAGATACGCAGTATTTT	CASSQLAGDTQYF
NA	TRBV28	NA	TRBJ1-2	TGTGCCAGCAGTTTTGGGGGGACTTTAAACTATGGCTACACCTTC	CASSFGGTLNYGYTF
NA	TRBV11-1	many	TRBJ2-7	TGTGCCAGCAGCCCACAGGGCGGGGAGCAGTACTTC	CASSPQGGEQYF
NA	TRBV29-1	medium-sized	TRBJ2-1	TGCAGCGTTGGGGGTTCAGGGGAGCAGTTCTTC	CSVGGSGEQFF
NA	TRBV6-6	many	TRBJ2-7	TGTGCCAGCAGCGAACCCGGGACTCCAAAGCAGTACTTC	CASSEPGTPKQYF
TRBD1	TRBV29-1	many	TRBJ2-5	TGCAGCGTTGCGCCGGACAGGGCAGAGACCCAGTACTTC	CSVAPDRAETQYF
NA	TRBV24-1	NA	TRBJ2-7	TGTGCCACCAGTGATTTCAACAGGCCCTACGAGCAGTACTTC	CATSDFNRPYEQYF
TRBD2	TRBV30	many	TRBJ2-3	TGTGCCTCTACCCTTAGCGGGGGCACAGATACGCAGTATTTT	CASTLSGGTDTQYF
NA	TRBV7-9	few	TRBJ2-2	TGTGCCAGCAGGGCGACTACGGACACCGGGGAGCTGTTTTTT	CASRATTDTGELFF
NA	TRBV7-9	few	TRBJ1-2	TGTGCCAGCAGCTCTATCCGGATTAACTATGGCTACACCTTC	CASSSIRINYGYTF
NA	TRBV2	few	TRBJ1-5	TGTGCCAGCAGCCCCTCGGGAAGCAATCAGCCCCAGCATTTT	CASSPSGSNQPQHF
TRBD1	TRBV28	many	TRBJ1-3	TGTGCCAGCAGTTTAGGGACAGTCCTCTCTGGAAACACCATATATTTT	CASSLGTVLSGNTIYF
TRBD1	TRBV5-1	many	TRBJ2-5	TGCGCCAGCAGCTTGGCGACCGGGACAGGGCTCCAAGAGACCCAGTACTTC	CASSLATGTGLQETQYF
TRBD2	TRBV5-4	many	TRBJ2-1	TGTGCCAGCAGACTTCTAGCGGGGAACTACAATGAGCAGTTCTTC	CASRLLAGNYNEQFF
NA	TRBV12-3/TRBV12-4	many	TRBJ2-1	TGTGCCAGCAGCCTAATGGAGGGAGAGAATGAGCAGTTCTTC	CASSLMEGENEQFF
NA	TRBV6-5	many	TRBJ2-5	TGTGCCAGCCGGACGATGAGGGGTTGGGAAGAGACCCAGTACTTC	CASRTMRGWEETQYF
NA	TRBV2	few	TRBJ2-1	TGTGCCAGCACCGACATTAACGATGAGCAGTTCTTC	CASTDINDEQFF
NA	TRBV28	many	TRBJ2-7	TGTGCCAGCAGTTTAACACCTGAGGGCTACGAGCAGTACTTC	CASSLTPEGYEQYF
NA	TRBV24-1	few	TRBJ2-5	TGTGCCACCAGTGATGGGTGGCAAGAGACCCAGTACTTC	CATSDGWQETQYF
NA	TRBV28	NA	TRBJ1-2	TGTGCCAGCAGCCCCGGGACAACCCTTTTTGGCTACACCTTC	CASSPGTTLFGYTF
TRBD1	TRBV5-1	many	TRBJ1-1	TGCGCCAGCAGCGGGGGACAGCCGAACACTGAAGCTTTCTTT	CASSGGQPNTEAFF
NA	TRBV10-3	many	TRBJ1-5	TGTGCCATCAGTGCCCCGGATCAGCCCCAGCATTTT	CAISAPDQPQHF
NA	TRBV10-3	many	TRBJ2-1	TGTGCCATCAGTGAGTCCTTGACGCACAATGAGCAGTTCTTC	CAISESLTHNEQFF
NA	TRBV9	many	TRBJ2-3	TGTGCCAGCAGCGTCTTAGCGTCCAACACAGATACGCAGTATTTT	CASSVLASNTDTQYF
NA	TRBV27	many	TRBJ2-3	TGTGCCAGCACACACCACGTAGCGGACGCAGATACGCAGTATTTT	CASTHHVADADTQYF
NA	TRBV3-1	NA	TRBJ2-7	TGTGCCAGCAGCCCGTGGCCAGCGTCGGTGCAGTACTTC	CASSPWPASVQYF
TRBD1	TRBV20-1	many	TRBJ2-1	TGCAGTGCTAGACTACCGGGACAGCCTTACAATGAGCAGTTCTTC	CSARLPGQPYNEQFF
NA	TRBV28	many	TRBJ2-3	TGTGCCAGCAGTCCCCCCACAGATACGCAGTATTTT	CASSPPTDTQYF
NA	TRBV5-1	many	TRBJ1-1	TGCGCCAGCAGCTTTATCTTGAACACTGAAGCTTTCTTT	CASSFILNTEAFF
NA	TRBV24-1	many	TRBJ2-5	TGTGCCACCAGTGATACGGACCGACGTAGGGAGACCCAGTACTTC	CATSDTDRRRETQYF